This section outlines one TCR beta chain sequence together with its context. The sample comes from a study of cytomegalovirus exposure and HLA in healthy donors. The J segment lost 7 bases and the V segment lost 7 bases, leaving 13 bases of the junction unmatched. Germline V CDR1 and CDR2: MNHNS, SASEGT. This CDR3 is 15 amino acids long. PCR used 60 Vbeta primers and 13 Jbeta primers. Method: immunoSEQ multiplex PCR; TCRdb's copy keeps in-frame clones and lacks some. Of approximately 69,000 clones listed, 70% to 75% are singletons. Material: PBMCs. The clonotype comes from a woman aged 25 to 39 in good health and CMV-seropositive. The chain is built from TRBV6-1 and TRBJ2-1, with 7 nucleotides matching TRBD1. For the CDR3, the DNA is TGTGCCAGCAAGAGACCTGCGGTCAGGGGGAATGAGCAGTTCTTC. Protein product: CASKRPAVRGNEQFF.